This T cell receptor (beta chain) was sequenced for a study of cytomegalovirus exposure and HLA in healthy donors. Study results and limitations: Researchers reported that a few CMV-associated chains were confirmed in vitro as CMV antigen-specific. Analysis performed later showed TCR beta chains linked to HLA being more clonally expanded than equally common others. Owing to their indistinguishability, certain V segments, notably TRBV6-2 and TRBV6-3, were excluded.

Germline V gene data show CDR1 as SGHVS and CDR2 as FNYEAQ. The CDR3 contains 15 residues. V gave up 5 bases and J gave up 0 bases, with 11 bases separating them. Note on this clone: As yet, its antigen is unknown.

It was with 60 Vbeta and 13 Jbeta primers that the PCR ran. This table comes from immunoSEQ multiplex PCR, and its TCRdb copy is limited to in-frame clones, with some not included. Here the sample spans roughly 80,000 clones, around 80% being singletons. This sequence was found in a man aged 50-59 years in good health and CMV-seropositive. The chain employs TRBV7-6 and TRBJ1-5; D is possibly TRBD1 (5 bases). The specimen sequenced was PBMCs. The CDR3 is CASSLGDYSNQPQHF. In DNA, the CDR3 is TGTGCCAGCAGCCTGGGGGACTATAGCAATCAGCCCCAGCATTTT.